This TCR beta chain was captured in a study of shared clonotypes between healthy human individuals. About the study: Participating donors consisted of a couple of women and a few men aged 18 to 49.

There were only Caucasian adults among the donors, and all lived in Nashville, Tennessee. Trimming stripped 4 bases from V and 12 bases from J, with 22 bases between. This CDR3 spans 15 amino acids. The V gene's germline CDR1 is SGHNT and CDR2 YYREEE (reference sequence). Profiling relied on immunoSEQ multiplex PCR, and the TCRdb table lists in-frame clones only, not all of them. The sample holds 2 million to 3 million clones, roughly 93% seen once. The sequenced sample consisted of naive CD4+ T cells from PBMCs. Subset described: CD45RA+ positively selected. The sequence derives from a man aged 18 to 30 in good health. Some clones in this sample may be carry-over from other donors' samples. The chain is built from TRBV5-4 and TRBJ1-4; tentatively, D is TRBD1 (6 bases). CDR3: CASSPTGSAFEELFF. The CDR3 DNA sequence: TGTGCCAGCAGCCCCACAGGGAGTGCTTTTGAGGAACTGTTTTTT. Variable domain in full (rest from reference TRBV5-4 and TRBJ1-4): ETGVTQSPTHLIKTRGQQVTLRCSSQSGHNTVSWYQQALGQGPQFIFQYYREEENGRGNFPPRFSGLQFPNYSSELNVNALELDDSALYLCASSPTGSAFEELFFGSGTQLSVL.